This T cell receptor beta chain is from a study of T-cell reconstitution after alpha-beta-depleted transplantation in children. V was trimmed by 6 bases and J by 0 bases, leaving 11 bases between them. Per germline, CDR1 SQVTM and CDR2 ANQGSEA. The CDR3 is 13 amino acids. TCRbeta library preparation incorporated unique molecular identifiers. TCRdb ran MiXCR on the PCR reads and lists one entry per CDR3 protein. This repertoire shows some 250,000 distinct CDR3 sequences, around 12% found once; its top ten account for roughly 2.8%. This clonotype was detected ten times or more. Sequenced material: PBMCs from the stem cell graft donor, taken from the stem cell graft. J is TRBJ1-1 and V is TRBV29-1, with D unresolved. The TCR originated in a human donor who donated a stem cell graft to a child with acute lymphoblastic leukemia. CDR3 loop: CSVQTVMNTEAFF. In DNA form, the CDR3 reads TGCAGCGTCCAAACAGTTATGAACACTGAAGCTTTCTTT.